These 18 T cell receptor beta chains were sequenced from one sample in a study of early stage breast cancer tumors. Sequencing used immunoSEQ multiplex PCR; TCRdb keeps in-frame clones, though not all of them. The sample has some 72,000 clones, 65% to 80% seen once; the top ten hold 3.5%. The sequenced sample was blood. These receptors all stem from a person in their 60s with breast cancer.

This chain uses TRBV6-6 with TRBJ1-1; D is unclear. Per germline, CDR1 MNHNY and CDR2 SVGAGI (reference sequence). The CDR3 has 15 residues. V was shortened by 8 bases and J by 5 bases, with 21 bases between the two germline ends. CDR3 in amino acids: CASQYRPLMGTEAFF. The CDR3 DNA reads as TGTGCCAGCCAATACCGACCCCTCATGGGAACTGAAGCTTTCTTT.

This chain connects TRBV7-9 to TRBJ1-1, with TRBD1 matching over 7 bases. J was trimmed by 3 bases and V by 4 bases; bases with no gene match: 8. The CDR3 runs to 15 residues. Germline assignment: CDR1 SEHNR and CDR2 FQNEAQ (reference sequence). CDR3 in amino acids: CASSSQTGPYTEAFF. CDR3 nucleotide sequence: TGTGCCAGCAGCTCGCAGACAGGGCCCTACACTGAAGCTTTCTTT.

CDR3 residues: CASGPEWEGYTF. Written as DNA, the CDR3 is TGTGCCAGCGGGCCCGAGTGGGAAGGCTACACCTTC. The rearrangement links TRBV7-9 to TRBJ1-2, with D uncertain. The germline CDR1 and CDR2 sequences are SEHNR and FQNEAQ (reference sequence). The CDR3 covers 12 residues. V lost 8 bases and J 8 bases, leaving 15 bases between the germline ends. The whole variable domain, remainder taken from reference TRBV7-9 and TRBJ1-2, is DTGVSQNPRHKITKRGQNVTFRCDPISEHNRLYWYRQTLGQGPEFLTYFQNEAQLEKSRLLSDRFSAERPKGSFSTLEIQRTEQGDSAMYLCASGPEWEGYTFGSGTRLTVV.

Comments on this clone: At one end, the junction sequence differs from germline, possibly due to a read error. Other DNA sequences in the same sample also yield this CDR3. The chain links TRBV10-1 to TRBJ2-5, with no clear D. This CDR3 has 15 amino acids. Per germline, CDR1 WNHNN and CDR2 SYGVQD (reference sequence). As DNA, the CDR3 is TGCGCCAGCAGTGACCGCCGCACAGTCCAAGAAACCCAGTACTTC. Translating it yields CASSDRRTVQETQYF.

CDR3: CASSPWTPNLSPLHF. The CDR3 nucleotides read TGTGCCAGCAGCCCGTGGACACCGAATCTATCACCCCTCCACTTT. The rearrangement links TRBV7-9 to TRBJ1-6, with D perhaps TRBD1 (5 bases). This CDR3 region has 15 residues. CDR1 is SEHNR and CDR2 is FQNEAQ in the germline V gene (reference sequence). V was shortened by 5 bases and J by 10 bases, with 18 bases between the two germline ends.

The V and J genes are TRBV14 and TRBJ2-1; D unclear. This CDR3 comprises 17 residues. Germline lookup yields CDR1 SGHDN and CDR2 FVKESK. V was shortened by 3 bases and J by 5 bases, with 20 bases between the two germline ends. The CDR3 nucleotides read TGTGCCAGCAGCCATATACAGTCCCGTCCCGGAAACAATGAGCAGTTCTTC. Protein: CASSHIQSRPGNNEQFF.

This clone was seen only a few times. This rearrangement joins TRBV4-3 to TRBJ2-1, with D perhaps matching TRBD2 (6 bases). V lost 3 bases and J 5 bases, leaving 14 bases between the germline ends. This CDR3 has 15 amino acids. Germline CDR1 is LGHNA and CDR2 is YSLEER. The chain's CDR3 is CASSHQRLANNEQFF. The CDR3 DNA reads TGCGCCAGCAGCCATCAAAGGCTAGCGAACAATGAGCAGTTCTTC.

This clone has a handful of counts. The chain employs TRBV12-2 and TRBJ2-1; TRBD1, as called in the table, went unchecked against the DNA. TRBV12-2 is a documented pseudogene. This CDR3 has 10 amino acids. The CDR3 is CAITGSPQFF. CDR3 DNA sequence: TGTGCAATTACAGGTTCCCCTCAGTTCTTC.

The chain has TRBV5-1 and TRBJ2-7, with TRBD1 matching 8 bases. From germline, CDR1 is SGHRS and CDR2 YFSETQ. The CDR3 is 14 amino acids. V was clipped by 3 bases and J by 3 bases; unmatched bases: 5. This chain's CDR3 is CASSYWTGIYEQYF. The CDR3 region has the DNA TGCGCCAGCAGCTACTGGACAGGGATCTACGAGCAGTACTTC.

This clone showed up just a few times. The CDR3 bases are TGTGCCAGCAGCCTTCGGAACTACGAGCAGTACTTC. Amino acid sequence: CASSLRNYEQYF. The rearrangement links TRBV11-1 to TRBJ2-7, with no clear D. V was pared by 5 bases and J by 3 bases, with 8 bases between. Germline V lookup: CDR1 SGHAT, CDR2 FQDESV (reference sequence). This CDR3 has 12 amino acids.

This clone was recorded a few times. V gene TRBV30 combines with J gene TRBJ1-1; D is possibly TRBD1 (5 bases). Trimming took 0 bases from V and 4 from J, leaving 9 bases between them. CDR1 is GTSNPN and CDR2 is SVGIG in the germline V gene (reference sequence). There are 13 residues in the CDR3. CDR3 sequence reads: CAWSVSGATEAFF. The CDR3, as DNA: TGTGCCTGGAGTGTTAGTGGGGCCACTGAAGCTTTCTTT.

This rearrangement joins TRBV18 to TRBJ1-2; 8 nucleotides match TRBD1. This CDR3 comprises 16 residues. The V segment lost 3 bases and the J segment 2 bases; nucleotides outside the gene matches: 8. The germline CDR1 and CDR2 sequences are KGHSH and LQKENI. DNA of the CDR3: TGTGCCAGCTCACCGGCGCAGGGGGCGCGGAACTATGGCTACACCTTC. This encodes CASSPAQGARNYGYTF.

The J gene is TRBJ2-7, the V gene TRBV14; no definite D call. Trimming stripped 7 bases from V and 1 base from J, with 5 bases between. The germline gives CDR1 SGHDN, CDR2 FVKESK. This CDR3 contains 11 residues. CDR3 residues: CASTDSYEQYF. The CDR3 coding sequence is TGTGCCAGCACTGATTCCTACGAGCAGTACTTC.

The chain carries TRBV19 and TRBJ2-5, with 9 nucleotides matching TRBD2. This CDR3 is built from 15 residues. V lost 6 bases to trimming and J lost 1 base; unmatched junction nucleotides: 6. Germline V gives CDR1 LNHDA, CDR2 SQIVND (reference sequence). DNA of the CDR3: TGTGCCAGTAGCTATGCGGGGGGGTTCCAAGAGACCCAGTACTTC. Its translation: CASSYAGGFQETQYF. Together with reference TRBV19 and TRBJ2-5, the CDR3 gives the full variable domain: DGGITQSPKYLFRKEGQNVTLSCEQNLNHDAMYWYRQDPGQGLRLIYYSQIVNDFQKGDIAEGYSVSREKKESFPLTVTSAQKNPTAFYLCASSYAGGFQETQYFGPGTRLLVL.

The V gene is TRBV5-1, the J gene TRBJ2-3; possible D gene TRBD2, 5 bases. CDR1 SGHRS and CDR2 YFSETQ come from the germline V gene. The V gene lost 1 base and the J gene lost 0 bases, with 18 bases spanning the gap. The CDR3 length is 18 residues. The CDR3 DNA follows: TGCGCCAGCAGCTTGAGAAGGGAACTAGTGGCTAGCACAGATACGCAGTATTTT. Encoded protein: CASSLRRELVASTDTQYF.

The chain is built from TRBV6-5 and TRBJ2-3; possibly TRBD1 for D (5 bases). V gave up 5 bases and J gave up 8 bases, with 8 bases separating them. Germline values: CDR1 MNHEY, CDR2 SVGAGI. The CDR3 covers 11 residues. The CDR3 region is CASSSQGTQYF. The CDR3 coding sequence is TGTGCCAGCAGTAGTCAGGGTACGCAGTATTTT.

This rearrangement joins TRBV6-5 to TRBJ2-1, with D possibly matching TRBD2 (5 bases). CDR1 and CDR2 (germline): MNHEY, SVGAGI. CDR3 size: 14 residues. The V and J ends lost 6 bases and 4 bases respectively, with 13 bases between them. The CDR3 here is CASRQTGIYNEQFF. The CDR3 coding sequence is TGTGCCAGCAGACAAACGGGAATTTACAATGAGCAGTTCTTC.

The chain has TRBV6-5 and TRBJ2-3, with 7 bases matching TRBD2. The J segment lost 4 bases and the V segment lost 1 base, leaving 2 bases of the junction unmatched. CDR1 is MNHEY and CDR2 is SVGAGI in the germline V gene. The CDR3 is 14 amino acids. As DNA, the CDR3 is TGTGCCAGCAGTTACTTTGGGGGGGCAGATACGCAGTATTTT. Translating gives CASSYFGGADTQYF.